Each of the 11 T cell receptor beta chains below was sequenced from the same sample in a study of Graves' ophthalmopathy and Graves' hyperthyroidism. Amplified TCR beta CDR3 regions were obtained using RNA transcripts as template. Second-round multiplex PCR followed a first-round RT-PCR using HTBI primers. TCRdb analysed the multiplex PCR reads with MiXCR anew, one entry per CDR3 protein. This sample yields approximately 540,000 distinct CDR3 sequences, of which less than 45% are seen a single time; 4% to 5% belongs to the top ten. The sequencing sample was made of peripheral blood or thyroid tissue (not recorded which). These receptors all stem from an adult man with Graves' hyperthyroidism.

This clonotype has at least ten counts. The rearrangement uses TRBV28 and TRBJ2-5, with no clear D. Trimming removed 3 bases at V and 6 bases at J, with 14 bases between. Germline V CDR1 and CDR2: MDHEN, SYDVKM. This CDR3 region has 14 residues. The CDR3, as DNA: TGTGCCAGCAGTTTGCTCAGGAATGAAAAGACCCAGTACTTC. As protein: CASSLLRNEKTQYF.

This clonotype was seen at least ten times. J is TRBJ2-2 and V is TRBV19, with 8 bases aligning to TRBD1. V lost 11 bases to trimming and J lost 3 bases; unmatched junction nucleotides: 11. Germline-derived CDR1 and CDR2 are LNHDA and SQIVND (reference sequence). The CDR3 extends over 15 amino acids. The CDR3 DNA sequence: TGTGCCTCATCAGGGGGCGCTTGGGACACCGGGGAGCTGTTTTTT. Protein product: CASSGGAWDTGELFF.

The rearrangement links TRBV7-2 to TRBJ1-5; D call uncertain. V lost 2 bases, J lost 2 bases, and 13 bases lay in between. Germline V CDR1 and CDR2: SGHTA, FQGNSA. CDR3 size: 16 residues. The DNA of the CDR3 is TGTGCCAGCAGCTTAATACGGGAACCGGGCAATCAGCCCCAGCATTTT. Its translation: CASSLIREPGNQPQHF.

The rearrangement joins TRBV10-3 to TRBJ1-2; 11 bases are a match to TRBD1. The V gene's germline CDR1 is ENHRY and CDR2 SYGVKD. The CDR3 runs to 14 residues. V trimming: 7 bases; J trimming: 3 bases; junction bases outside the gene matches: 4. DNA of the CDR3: TGTGCCATCACCCGGGACAGGGGGGACTATGGCTACACCTTC. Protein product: CAITRDRGDYGYTF.

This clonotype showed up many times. DNA of the CDR3: TGTGCCAGCAGCTTCTATGGATATAATTCACCCCTCCACTTT. It specifies CASSFYGYNSPLHF. The rearrangement links TRBV7-9 to TRBJ1-6; D remains unclear. The germline V gene has CDR1 SEHNR and CDR2 FQNEAQ (reference sequence). Trimming cost V 3 bases and J 4 bases, with 7 bases left between them. The CDR3 has 14 residues.

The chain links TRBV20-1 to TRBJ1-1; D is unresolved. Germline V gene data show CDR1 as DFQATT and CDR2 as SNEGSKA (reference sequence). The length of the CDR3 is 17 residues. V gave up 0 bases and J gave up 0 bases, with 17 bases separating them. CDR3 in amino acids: CSARDSTARGMNTEAFF. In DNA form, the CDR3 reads TGCAGTGCTAGAGATAGTACCGCTCGGGGAATGAACACTGAAGCTTTCTTT.

This CDR3 reads CSVVDRDRYTGELFF. The DNA of the CDR3 is TGCAGCGTTGTGGACAGGGACCGCTACACCGGGGAGCTGTTTTTT. The chain uses TRBV29-1 and TRBJ2-2; TRBD1 matches 8 bases. The CDR3 has 15 amino acids. V lost 4 bases and J lost 3; bases outside the gene matches: 7. Per the germline V gene, CDR1 is SQVTM and CDR2 is ANQGSEA.

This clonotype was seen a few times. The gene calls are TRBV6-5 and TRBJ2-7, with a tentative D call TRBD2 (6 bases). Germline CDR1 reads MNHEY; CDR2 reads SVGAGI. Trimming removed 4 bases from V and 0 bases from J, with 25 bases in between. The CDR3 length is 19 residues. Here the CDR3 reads CASSSLPGLGKVVSYEQYF. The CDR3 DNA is TGTGCCAGCAGTTCATTACCGGGACTGGGCAAGGTAGTCTCCTACGAGCAGTACTTC.

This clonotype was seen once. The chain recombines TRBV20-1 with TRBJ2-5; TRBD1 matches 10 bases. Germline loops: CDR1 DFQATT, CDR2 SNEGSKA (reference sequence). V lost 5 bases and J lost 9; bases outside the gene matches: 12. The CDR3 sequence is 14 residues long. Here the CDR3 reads CSAGGQGGGEAQYF. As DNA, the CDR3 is TGCAGTGCTGGAGGACAGGGGGGTGGTGAGGCCCAGTACTTC.

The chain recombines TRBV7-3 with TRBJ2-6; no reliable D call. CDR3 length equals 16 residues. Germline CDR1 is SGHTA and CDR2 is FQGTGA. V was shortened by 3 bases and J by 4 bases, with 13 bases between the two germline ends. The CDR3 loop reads CASSFPGGLGANVLTF. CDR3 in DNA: TGTGCCAGCAGCTTCCCGGGTGGGCTCGGGGCCAACGTCCTGACTTTC.

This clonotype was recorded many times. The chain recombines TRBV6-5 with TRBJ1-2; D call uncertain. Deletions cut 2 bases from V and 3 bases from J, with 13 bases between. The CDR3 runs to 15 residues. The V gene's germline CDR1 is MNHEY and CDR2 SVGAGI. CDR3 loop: CASSYVEGGDYGYTF. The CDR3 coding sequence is TGTGCCAGCAGTTACGTGGAGGGTGGAGACTATGGCTACACCTTC.